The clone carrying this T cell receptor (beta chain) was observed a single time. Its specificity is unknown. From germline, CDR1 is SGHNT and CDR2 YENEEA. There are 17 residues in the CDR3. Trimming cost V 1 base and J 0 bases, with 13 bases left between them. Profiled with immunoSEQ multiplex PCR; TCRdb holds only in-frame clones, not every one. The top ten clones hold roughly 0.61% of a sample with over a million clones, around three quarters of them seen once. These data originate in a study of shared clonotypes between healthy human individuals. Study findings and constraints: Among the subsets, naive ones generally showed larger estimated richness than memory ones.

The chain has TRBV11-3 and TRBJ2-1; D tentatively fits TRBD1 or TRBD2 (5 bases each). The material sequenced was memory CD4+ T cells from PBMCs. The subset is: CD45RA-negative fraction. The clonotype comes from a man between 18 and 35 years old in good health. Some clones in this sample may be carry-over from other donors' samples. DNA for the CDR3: TGTGCCAGCAGCTTAGTTGGTGGGGCGGGCTCCTACAATGAGCAGTTCTTC. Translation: CASSLVGGAGSYNEQFF. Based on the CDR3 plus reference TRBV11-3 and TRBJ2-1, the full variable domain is EAGVVQSPRYKIIEKKQPVAFWCNPISGHNTLYWYLQNLGQGPELLIRYENEEAVDDSQLPKDRFSAERLKGVDSTLKIQPAELGDSAVYLCASSLVGGAGSYNEQFFGPGTRLTVL.